This record concerns one TCR beta chain sequence. Its antigen is still unknown. Next came a second PCR, run for about 7 to 11 cycles, which used a sample-barcoded 5' primer along with a J-beta primer mix. TCRdb recomputed calls from the 5' RACE reads with MiXCR, one row per CDR3 protein. The data show 1.5 million to 2 million distinct CDR3 sequences, around 48% seen once. The sample originates from a study of blood T cells in healthy people across ages. Study-level findings and limits: When set beside aged donors, long-lived donors presented more naive CD4+ cells and higher diversity.

This TCR was sampled from a woman aged 40 to 50 in good health. Sequenced sample: blood.

CDR3 protein: CASAKPGQGPVYNEQFF. The CDR3 region has the DNA TGTGCCAGCGCTAAACCGGGACAGGGCCCTGTTTACAATGAGCAGTTCTTC. The chain links TRBV25-1 to TRBJ2-1; TRBD1 matches 9 bases. CDR1 is MGHDK and CDR2 is SYGVNS in the germline V gene. This CDR3 has 17 amino acids. Trimming took 8 bases from V and 4 from J; bases not matched to a gene: 15.